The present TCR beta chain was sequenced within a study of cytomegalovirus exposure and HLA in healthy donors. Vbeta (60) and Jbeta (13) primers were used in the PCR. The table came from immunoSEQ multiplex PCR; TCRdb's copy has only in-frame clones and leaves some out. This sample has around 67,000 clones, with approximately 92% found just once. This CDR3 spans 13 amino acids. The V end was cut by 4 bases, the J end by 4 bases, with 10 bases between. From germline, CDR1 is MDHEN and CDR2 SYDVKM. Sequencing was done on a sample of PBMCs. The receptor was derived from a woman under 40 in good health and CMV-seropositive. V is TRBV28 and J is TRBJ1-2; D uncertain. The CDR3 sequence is CASSSTETYGYTF. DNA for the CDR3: TGTGCCAGCAGTTCCACAGAGACCTATGGCTACACCTTC.